A single sample gave rise to the 3 T cell receptor beta chains below, sequenced in a study of T-cell memory formation after mild COVID-19. MiXCR was run by TCRdb on the 5' RACE reads, yielding one entry per CDR3 protein. The sample comprises roughly 15,000 distinct CDR3 sequences, about 21% of which are singletons, and 50% to 65% rests with the top ten. The specimen was PBMCs or a T cell subset sorted from them (not recorded which). The receptors here all came from a man aged 18 to 29 who had mild COVID-19 (a few samples of this study predate the infection). Cell type and time point are not known.

CDR3 bases: TGTGCCAGCAGCCAAGATTGGGGGACAGTTCTCGAGCAGTACTTC. Translation: CASSQDWGTVLEQYF. The chain recombines TRBV4-2 with TRBJ2-7; TRBD1 aligns across 7 bases. Per the germline V gene, CDR1 is LGHNA and CDR2 is YNFKEQ. The CDR3 consists of 15 residues. V gave up 0 bases and J gave up 6 bases; unmatched junction bases: 8.

This clonotype has at least ten counts. V and J are TRBV7-9 and TRBJ1-2; D ambiguous. V was cut by 5 bases and J by 4 bases, with 14 bases left in between. There are 14 residues in the CDR3. The germline V gene encodes CDR1 SEHNR and CDR2 FQNEAQ (reference sequence). CDR3 amino acids: CASSRPDRPYGYTF. DNA for the CDR3: TGTGCCAGCAGCCGACCGGACCGGCCCTATGGCTACACCTTC.

This clonotype has ten or more counts. The gene calls are TRBV5-1 and TRBJ2-3; D is perhaps TRBD2 (6 bases). CDR1 and CDR2 from the germline V gene are SGHRS and YFSETQ. V lost 3 bases to trimming and J lost 4 bases, with 9 bases between them. The CDR3 has 13 residues. The CDR3 nucleotides are TGCGCCAGCAGCTCCGGAGGGGCAGATACGCAGTATTTT. Amino acid sequence: CASSSGGADTQYF.